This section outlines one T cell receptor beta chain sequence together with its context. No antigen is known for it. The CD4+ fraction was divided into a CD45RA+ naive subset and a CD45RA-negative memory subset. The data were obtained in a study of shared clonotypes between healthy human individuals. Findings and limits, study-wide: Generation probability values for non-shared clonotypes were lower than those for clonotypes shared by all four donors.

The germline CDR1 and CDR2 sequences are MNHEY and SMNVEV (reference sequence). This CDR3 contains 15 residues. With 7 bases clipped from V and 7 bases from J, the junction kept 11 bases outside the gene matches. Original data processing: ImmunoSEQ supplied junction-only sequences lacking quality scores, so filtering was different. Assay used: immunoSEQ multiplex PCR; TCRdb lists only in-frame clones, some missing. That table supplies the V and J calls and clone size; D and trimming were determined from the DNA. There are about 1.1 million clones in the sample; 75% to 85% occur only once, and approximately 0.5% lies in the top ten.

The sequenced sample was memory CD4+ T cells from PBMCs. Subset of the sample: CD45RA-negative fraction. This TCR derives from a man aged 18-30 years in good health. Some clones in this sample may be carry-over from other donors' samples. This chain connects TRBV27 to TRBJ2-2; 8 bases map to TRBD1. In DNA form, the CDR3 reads TGTGCCAGCAACCGGGGCAGGGGGCTCGGCGGGGAGCTGTTTTTT. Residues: CASNRGRGLGGELFF.